What follows describes a single T cell receptor (beta chain). V shed 0 bases, J shed 1 base, and the junction held 12 bases outside the gene matches. Germline V CDR1 and CDR2: SGHTS, YDEGEE. The CDR3 totals 18 residues. Each CDR3 protein is one row after TCRdb ran MiXCR on the reads. The repertoire includes roughly 230,000 distinct CDR3 sequences, under 30% of them detected once, and around 7.8% sits in the top ten. This record comes from a study of kidney transplant recipient with SARS-CoV-2 infection. The rearrangement joins TRBV5-8 to TRBJ2-5; 7 bases match TRBD1. Sequencing used a blood sample, obtained at baseline and on day 111 from a kidney transplant recipient. The origin of this receptor is a male patient in his thirties who had COVID-19 and was a kidney transplant recipient. Some T cells may arise from the graft donor. CDR3 amino acids: CASSLGPPGQTIQETQYF. The CDR3, as DNA: TGTGCCAGCAGCTTGGGGCCTCCGGGACAGACTATCCAAGAGACCCAGTACTTC.